Listed below are T cell receptor beta chains from one sample, sequenced in a study of PD-1 blockade in classical Hodgkin lymphoma. Data came from immunoSEQ multiplex PCR; TCRdb stores just in-frame clones and leaves some out. The sample includes more than 9,500 clones, roughly 85% of them seen just once. Source: CD8+ T cells from blood, taken before the fourth cycle of nivolumab. The receptors were gathered from a human donor with classical Hodgkin lymphoma. The donor label of this sample is uncertain. CDR3s include the opening cysteine and the closing phenylalanine or tryptophan. Fields, in order: V gene, D gene, J gene, clone size, CDR3 protein, CDR3 DNA. A D gene is named only where the DNA matches it firmly. The size of a clone is reported for some rows only, either as once, few or many, or as a class for expanded clones.

>TRBV4-2|TRBD1|TRBJ2-7|-
CASSQHNTGQMYYEQYF
TGTGCCAGCAGCCAGCATAATACGGGACAGATGTACTACGAGCAGTACTTC
>TRBV5-8|-|TRBJ1-5|-
CASMGARQPQHF
TGTGCCAGCATGGGGGCAAGACAGCCCCAGCATTTT
>TRBV19|-|TRBJ1-1|-
CASSFGNTEAFF
TGTGCCAGTAGTTTCGGTAACACTGAAGCTTTCTTT
>TRBV6-5|-|TRBJ1-1|-
CASSFGGLMTEAFF
TGTGCCAGCAGTTTCGGGGGCCTTATGACTGAAGCTTTCTTT
>TRBV30|-|TRBJ2-1|-
CAWRAAGASYNEQFF
TGTGCCTGGAGGGCGGCAGGGGCTTCCTACAATGAGCAGTTCTTC
>TRBV4-1|-|TRBJ1-1|-
CASSQDRSGSFNTEAFF
TGCGCCAGCAGCCAAGATAGGTCAGGGAGCTTTAACACTGAAGCTTTCTTT
>TRBV6-5|TRBD2|TRBJ2-3|-
CASKRESTDTQYF
TGTGCCAGCAAGCGGGAGAGCACAGATACGCAGTATTTT
>TRBV9|-|TRBJ2-2|-
CASSVSTGELFF
TGTGCCAGCAGCGTCTCCACCGGGGAGCTGTTTTTT
>TRBV30|-|TRBJ2-1|-
CACLGLSYNEQFF
TGTGCCTGTCTGGGTCTCTCCTACAATGAGCAGTTCTTC
>TRBV28|TRBD2|TRBJ2-7|-
CASSPRTSEYEQYF
TGTGCCAGCAGTCCGCGGACTAGCGAGTACGAGCAGTACTTC
>TRBV11-2|-|TRBJ2-7|once
CASSPPPSPYEQYF
TGTGCCAGCAGCCCGCCGCCTTCCCCCTACGAGCAGTACTTC
>TRBV2|TRBD2|TRBJ2-7|once
CASSEGGGPYEQYF
TGTGCCAGCAGTGAAGGGGGAGGGCCCTACGAGCAGTACTTC
>TRBV7-7|-|TRBJ2-7|once
CASSLSASSYEQYF
TGTGCTAGCAGCTTATCTGCTTCCTCCTACGAGCAGTACTTC
>TRBV30|TRBD1|TRBJ2-7|-
CAWTPGQGNSEQYF
TGTGCCTGGACCCCGGGACAGGGGAATTCCGAGCAGTACTTC
>TRBV5-1|TRBD2|TRBJ2-3|-
CASSFPSTSGRYTDTQYF
TGCGCCAGCAGCTTCCCCTCTACTAGCGGGAGGTACACAGATACGCAGTATTTT
>TRBV2|-|TRBJ2-7|-
CASSDQMTTFYEQYF
TGTGCCAGCAGCGACCAAATGACAACGTTCTACGAGCAGTACTTC
>TRBV28|-|TRBJ1-2|-
CASSTDGVGYTF
TGTGCCAGCAGTACGGACGGGGTGGGCTACACCTTC
>TRBV11-2|-|TRBJ1-2|-
CASSLEYPTYGYTF
TGTGCCAGCAGCTTAGAATACCCAACCTATGGCTACACCTTC
>TRBV7-9|-|TRBJ2-1|once
CASSLAGSRDNEQFF
TGTGCCAGCAGCTTGGCAGGGTCGCGGGACAATGAGCAGTTCTTC
>TRBV11-2|-|TRBJ2-7|few
CASSLVFGDEQYF
TGTGCCAGCAGCTTAGTTTTCGGGGACGAGCAGTACTTC
>TRBV7-2|-|TRBJ2-1|-
CASSLEGIEQFF
TGTGCCAGCAGCTTAGAGGGTATTGAGCAGTTCTTC
>TRBV27|TRBD1|TRBJ1-5|-
CASANRGGNQPQHF
TGTGCCAGCGCGAACAGGGGAGGAAATCAGCCCCAGCATTTT
>TRBV5-6|-|TRBJ1-1|-
CASSLAGEAFF
TGTGCCAGCAGCTTGGCCGGTGAAGCTTTCTTT
>TRBV27|-|TRBJ1-1|-
CASSLSWGSGTEAFF
TGTGCCAGCAGTTTATCTTGGGGTTCCGGCACTGAAGCTTTCTTT
>TRBV28|-|TRBJ2-7|-
CASSPLRPAFSYEQYF
TGTGCCAGCAGTCCCCTCCGTCCAGCTTTCTCCTACGAGCAGTACTTC
>TRBV11-3|TRBD1|TRBJ1-1|-
CASSLGTGGLDTEAFF
TGTGCCAGCAGCTTAGGGACAGGGGGCTTAGACACTGAAGCTTTCTTT
>TRBV5-5|-|TRBJ2-5|-
CASSLIAQASQETQYF
TGTGCCAGCAGCTTGATCGCACAGGCATCCCAAGAGACCCAGTACTTC
>TRBV7-9|TRBD1|TRBJ2-7|-
CASDGGQGYEQYF
TGTGCCAGCGACGGGGGACAGGGCTACGAGCAGTACTTC
>TRBV5-1|-|TRBJ2-1|-
CASSFGGNEQFF
TGCGCCAGCAGCTTCGGGGGAAATGAGCAGTTCTTC
>TRBV6-1|TRBD1|TRBJ1-4|-
CASSEVPGQFNEKLFF
TGTGCCAGCAGTGAAGTACCGGGACAGTTTAATGAAAAACTGTTTTTT
>TRBV19|TRBD2|TRBJ2-7|-
CASSSGTSGRVSSYEQYF
TGTGCCAGTAGTTCCGGGACTAGCGGGAGAGTTAGCTCCTACGAGCAGTACTTC
>TRBV6-4|TRBD1|TRBJ2-2|-
CASSSGQGLPGELFF
TGTGCCAGCAGTTCGGGACAGGGGTTGCCCGGGGAGCTGTTTTTT
>TRBV15|-|TRBJ2-7|large
CATSSELGGHEQYF
TGTGCCACCAGCAGTGAACTGGGAGGCCACGAGCAGTACTTC
>TRBV27|TRBD1|TRBJ2-5|-
CASSSWDRGRETQYF
TGTGCCAGCAGTTCTTGGGACAGGGGGCGAGAGACCCAGTACTTC
>TRBV4-1|-|TRBJ2-7|-
CASSQVVAIPSEQYF
TGCGCCAGCAGCCAAGTGGTAGCGATTCCTTCCGAGCAGTACTTC
>TRBV7-2|-|TRBJ1-2|-
CASSTPWTLANYGYTF
TGTGCCAGCAGCACCCCTTGGACCTTAGCTAACTATGGCTACACCTTC
>TRBV19|TRBD2|TRBJ2-2|-
CASSRAGVAAGTGELFF
TGTGCCAGTAGTCGAGCGGGAGTGGCTGCGGGCACCGGGGAGCTGTTTTTT
>TRBV4-3|TRBD2|TRBJ2-7|-
CASSQDKRGLASHEQYF
TGCGCCAGCAGCCAAGATAAGAGAGGACTAGCAAGCCACGAGCAGTACTTC
>TRBV7-2|TRBD2|TRBJ2-1|-
CASSITSGPYNEQFF
TGTGCCAGCAGCATAACTAGCGGGCCGTACAATGAGCAGTTCTTC
>TRBV5-8|-|TRBJ1-5|medium-sized
CASSVTDGLNQPQHF
TGTGCCAGCAGCGTCACGGACGGCCTCAATCAGCCCCAGCATTTT
>TRBV27|-|TRBJ2-1|-
CASSQYNEQFF
TGTGCCAGCAGTCAGTACAATGAGCAGTTCTTC
>TRBV6-1|TRBD1|TRBJ2-7|-
CASSVYRGYEQYF
TGTGCCAGCAGTGTCTACAGGGGCTACGAGCAGTACTTC
>TRBV2|-|TRBJ1-1|-
CATDWSGTEAFF
TGTGCCACCGACTGGTCCGGGACTGAAGCTTTCTTT
>TRBV19|-|TRBJ1-1|few
CATERQGGGTEAFF
TGTGCCACCGAGCGGCAGGGTGGGGGCACTGAAGCTTTCTTT
>TRBV2|-|TRBJ2-7|-
CASSEYLGGWNEQYF
TGTGCCAGCAGTGAATATTTGGGGGGCTGGAACGAGCAGTACTTC
>TRBV7-2|-|TRBJ2-1|-
CASSLPGLVYNEQFF
TGTGCCAGCAGCTTGCCGGGACTCGTATACAATGAGCAGTTCTTC
>TRBV15|-|TRBJ1-1|-
CATSRDAYVVTEAFF
TGTGCCACCAGCAGAGATGCGTATGTGGTTACTGAAGCTTTCTTT
>TRBV7-9|-|TRBJ2-7|-
CASSLNRDGSYEQYF
TGTGCCAGCAGCTTAAACCGGGACGGCAGCTACGAGCAGTACTTC
>TRBV6-5|TRBD1|TRBJ1-4|-
CASSYSNRGTEKLFF
TGTGCCAGCAGTTACTCGAACAGGGGGACTGAAAAACTGTTTTTT
>TRBV7-9|-|TRBJ2-7|-
CASSKDTTREQYF
TGTGCCAGCAGCAAGGACACCACCCGCGAGCAGTACTTC
>TRBV28|-|TRBJ2-2|-
CAIFTRRQGSNTGELFF
TGTGCCATCTTCACCAGGCGGCAGGGCAGTAACACCGGGGAGCTGTTTTTT
>TRBV19|-|TRBJ2-7|once
CASSDVSRKSSYEQYF
TGTGCCAGTAGCGACGTTTCCAGAAAGTCCTCCTACGAGCAGTACTTC
>TRBV6-4|TRBD2|TRBJ2-3|-
CASKTLAGTPTDTQYF
TGTGCCAGCAAGACCTTAGCGGGAACCCCCACAGATACGCAGTATTTT
>TRBV7-2|-|TRBJ2-5|-
CASSMGRRQETQYF
TGTGCCAGCAGCATGGGACGGAGACAAGAGACCCAGTACTTC
>TRBV27|TRBD2|TRBJ2-7|few
CASSSAGLAYEQYF
TGTGCCAGCAGTTCCGCGGGACTAGCGTATGAGCAGTACTTC
>TRBV6-1|-|TRBJ2-7|-
CASSDGTGLNEQYF
TGTGCCAGCAGTGATGGGACGGGACTTAACGAGCAGTACTTC
>TRBV27|-|TRBJ1-5|-
CASSIGTANQPQHF
TGTGCCAGCAGTATAGGGACGGCAAATCAGCCCCAGCATTTT